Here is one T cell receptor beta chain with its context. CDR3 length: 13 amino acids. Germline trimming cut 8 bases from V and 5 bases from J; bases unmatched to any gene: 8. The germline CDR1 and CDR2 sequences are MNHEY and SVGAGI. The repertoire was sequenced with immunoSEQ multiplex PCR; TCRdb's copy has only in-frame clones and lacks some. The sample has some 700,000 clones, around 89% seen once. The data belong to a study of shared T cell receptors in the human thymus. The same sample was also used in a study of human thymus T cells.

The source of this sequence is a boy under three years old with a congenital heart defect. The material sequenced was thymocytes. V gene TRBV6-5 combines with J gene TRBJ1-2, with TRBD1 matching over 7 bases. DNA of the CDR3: TGTGCCAGCTTTGACAGGGATGAATATGGCTACACCTTC. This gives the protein CASFDRDEYGYTF.